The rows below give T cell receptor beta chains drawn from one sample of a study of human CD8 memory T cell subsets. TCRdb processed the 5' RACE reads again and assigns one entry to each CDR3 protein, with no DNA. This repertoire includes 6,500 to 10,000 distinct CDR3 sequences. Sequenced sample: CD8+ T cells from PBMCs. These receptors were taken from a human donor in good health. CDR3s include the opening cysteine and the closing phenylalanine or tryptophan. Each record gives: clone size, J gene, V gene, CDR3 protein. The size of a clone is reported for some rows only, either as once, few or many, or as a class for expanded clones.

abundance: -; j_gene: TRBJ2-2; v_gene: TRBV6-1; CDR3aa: CASSEAVLAQTGELFF
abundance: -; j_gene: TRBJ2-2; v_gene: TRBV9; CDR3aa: CASSPLEGEVTGELFF
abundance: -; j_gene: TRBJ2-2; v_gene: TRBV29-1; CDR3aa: CSAEARGGELFF
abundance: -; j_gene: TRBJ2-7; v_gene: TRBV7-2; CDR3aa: CASSFSGYEQYF
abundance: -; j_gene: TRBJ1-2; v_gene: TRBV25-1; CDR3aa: CASSRQGSANYGYTF
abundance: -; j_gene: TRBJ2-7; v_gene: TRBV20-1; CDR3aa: CSARDWDSYEQYF
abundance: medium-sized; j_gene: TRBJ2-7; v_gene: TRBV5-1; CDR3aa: CASSSTTSGDQYF
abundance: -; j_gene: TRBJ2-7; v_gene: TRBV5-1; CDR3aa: CASSILSGTRISYEQYF
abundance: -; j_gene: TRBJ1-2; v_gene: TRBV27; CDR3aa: CASSFDRDAYGYTF
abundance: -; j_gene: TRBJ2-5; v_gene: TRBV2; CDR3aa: CASSEAGGEETQYF
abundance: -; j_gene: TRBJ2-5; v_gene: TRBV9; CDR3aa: CASSVTMGTVQETQYF